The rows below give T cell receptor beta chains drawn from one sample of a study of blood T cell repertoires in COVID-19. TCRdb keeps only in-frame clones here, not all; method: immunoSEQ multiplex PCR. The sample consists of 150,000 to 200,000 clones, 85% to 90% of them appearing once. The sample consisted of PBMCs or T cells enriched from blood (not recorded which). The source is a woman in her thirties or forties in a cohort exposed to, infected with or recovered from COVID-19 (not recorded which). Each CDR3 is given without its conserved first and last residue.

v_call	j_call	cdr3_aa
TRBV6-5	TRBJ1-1	ASRTPTGDTEAF
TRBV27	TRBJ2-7	ASSRLAGYEQY
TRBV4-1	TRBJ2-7	ASSPSGTSYEQY
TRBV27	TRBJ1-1	ATRQGGTEAF
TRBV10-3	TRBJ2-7	ASALQRSYEQY
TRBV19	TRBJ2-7	ASSFSGQGFYEQY
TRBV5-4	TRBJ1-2	ASSGDSGYT
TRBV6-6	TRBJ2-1	ASSYDRGPNNEQF
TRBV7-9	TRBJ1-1	ASSSRELYTEAF
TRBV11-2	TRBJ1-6	ASTGYYNSPLH
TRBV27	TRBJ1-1	ASSSGTGVNTEAF
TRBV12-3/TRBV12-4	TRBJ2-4	ASSLNRNIQY
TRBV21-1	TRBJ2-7	ASSTGAGGTYEQY
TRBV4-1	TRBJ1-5	ASSRDRGNHQPQH
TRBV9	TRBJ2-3	ASSVSGDTDTQY
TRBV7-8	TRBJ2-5	ASSLDPAGFQETQY
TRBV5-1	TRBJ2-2	ASSGGGTPNTGELF
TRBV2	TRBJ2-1	ASRGRGRPNEQF
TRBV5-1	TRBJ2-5	ASSLGGEETQY
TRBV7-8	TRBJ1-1	ASSYIGSQREAF
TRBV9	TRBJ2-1	ASSVGGSGDNEQF
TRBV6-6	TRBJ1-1	ASVRGGTEAF
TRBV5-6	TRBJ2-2	ASSLGAGATGELF
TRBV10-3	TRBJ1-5	AISTGVSNQPQH
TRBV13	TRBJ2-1	ASSSGLAGVWEQF
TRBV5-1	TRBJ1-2	ASRGQENYGYT
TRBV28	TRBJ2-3	ASSSSGGQGAGDTQY
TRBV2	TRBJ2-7	ASSRRNRDPLSEQY
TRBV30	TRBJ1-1	AWSPLKNTEAF
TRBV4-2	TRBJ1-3	ASSQEEATSGNTIY
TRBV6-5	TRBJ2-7	ASSYSPDGGEQY
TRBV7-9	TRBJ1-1	ASSQDSNLNTEAF
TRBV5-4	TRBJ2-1	ASSLDGELYNEQF
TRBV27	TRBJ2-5	ASSFLTGMGTQY
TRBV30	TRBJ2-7	AWSRGKYEQY
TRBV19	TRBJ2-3	ASRAGAHPSTDTQY
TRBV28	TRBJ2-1	ATNRQTSYNEQF
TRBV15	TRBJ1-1	ATSRDTPIRGAAF
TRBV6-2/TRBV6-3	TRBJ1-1	ASSWGQGDTEAF
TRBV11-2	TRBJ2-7	ASSPIDRGRSYEQY
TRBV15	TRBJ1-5	ATNRGNQPQH
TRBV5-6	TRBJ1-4	ASSLEPPPHLEEKLF
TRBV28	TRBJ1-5	ASSLVGGANQPQH
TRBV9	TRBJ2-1	ASNNGDSYNEQF
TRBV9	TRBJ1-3	ASSVGSGGNTIY
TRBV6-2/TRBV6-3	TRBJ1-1	ASSPLPGTVYTEAF
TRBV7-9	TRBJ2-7	ASSFGLADYYEQY
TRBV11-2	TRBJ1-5	ASSLDRGGNQPQH
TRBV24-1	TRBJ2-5	ATSDSRGGETQY
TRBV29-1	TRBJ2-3	SVVLLGEQDYRTDTQY
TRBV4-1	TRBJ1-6	ASSQDFRTVYNSPLH
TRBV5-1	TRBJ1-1	ASSTNRGYTEAF
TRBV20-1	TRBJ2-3	SASWGTGALGATDTQY